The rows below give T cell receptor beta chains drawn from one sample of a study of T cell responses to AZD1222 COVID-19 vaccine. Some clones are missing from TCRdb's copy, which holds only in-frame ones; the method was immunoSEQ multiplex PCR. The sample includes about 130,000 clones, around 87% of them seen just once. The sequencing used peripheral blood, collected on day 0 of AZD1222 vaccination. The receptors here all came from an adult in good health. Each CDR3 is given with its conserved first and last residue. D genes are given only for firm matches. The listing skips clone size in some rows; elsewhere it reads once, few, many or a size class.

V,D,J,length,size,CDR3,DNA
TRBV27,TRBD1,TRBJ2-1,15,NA,CASRKGQGTYNEQFF,TGTGCCAGCAGGAAGGGACAGGGGACCTACAATGAGCAGTTCTTC
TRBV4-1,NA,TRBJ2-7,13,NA,CASSQESGYEQYF,TGCGCCAGCAGCCAAGAATCGGGCTACGAGCAGTACTTC
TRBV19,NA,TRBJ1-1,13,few,CASSIGANTEAFF,TGTGCCAGTAGTATCGGGGCAAACACTGAAGCTTTCTTT
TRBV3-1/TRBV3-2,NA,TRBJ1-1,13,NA,CASSPGTSRGAFF,TGTGCCAGCAGCCCCGGGACTAGCCGAGGAGCTTTCTTT
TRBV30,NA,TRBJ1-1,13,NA,CAWRENRNTEAFF,TGTGCCTGGAGGGAAAATAGAAACACTGAAGCTTTCTTT
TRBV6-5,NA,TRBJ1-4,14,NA,CASSLYSTGIELFF,TGTGCCAGCAGTCTCTACTCTACAGGGATAGAACTGTTTTTT
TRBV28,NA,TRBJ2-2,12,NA,CASNRGSGELFF,TGTGCCAGCAATAGGGGTTCCGGGGAGCTGTTTTTT
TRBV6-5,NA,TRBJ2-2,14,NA,CAAGWLAGTGELFF,TGTGCCGCTGGTTGGCTAGCAGGCACCGGGGAGCTGTTTTTT
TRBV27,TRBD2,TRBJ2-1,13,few,CASSFGGSDEQFF,TGTGCCAGCAGTTTTGGCGGGAGCGATGAGCAGTTCTTC
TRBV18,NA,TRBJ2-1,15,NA,CASSPTGVGYNEQFF,TGTGCCAGCTCACCCACGGGAGTGGGTTACAATGAGCAGTTCTTC
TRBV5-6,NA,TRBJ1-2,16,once,CASRGEGPTLGYGYTF,TGTGCCAGCAGGGGGGAAGGTCCCACGCTAGGCTATGGCTACACCTTC
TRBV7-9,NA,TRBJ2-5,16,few,CASSFHRTGAQETQYF,TGTGCCAGCAGCTTCCACCGGACCGGCGCCCAAGAGACCCAGTACTTC
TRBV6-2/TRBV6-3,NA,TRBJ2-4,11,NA,CASSYSNIQYF,TGTGCCAGCAGTTACTCTAACATTCAGTACTTC
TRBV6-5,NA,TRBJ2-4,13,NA,CASSPGSKNIQYF,TGTGCCAGCAGTCCGGGGAGCAAAAACATTCAGTACTTC
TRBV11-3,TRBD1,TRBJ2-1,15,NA,CWYPGQGSSYNEQFF,TGTTGGTACCCGGGACAGGGTAGCTCCTACAATGAGCAGTTCTTC
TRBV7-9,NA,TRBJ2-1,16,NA,CASSLFPRSSYNEQFF,TGTGCCAGCAGCTTATTTCCAAGGAGCTCCTACAATGAGCAGTTCTTC
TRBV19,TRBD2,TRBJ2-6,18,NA,CASSIVGTRASGANVLTF,TGTGCCAGTAGTATAGTAGGGACTAGGGCCTCTGGGGCCAACGTCCTGACTTTC
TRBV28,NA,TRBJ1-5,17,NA,CASSPDGGGGYNQPQHF,TGTGCCAGCAGCCCAGATGGGGGTGGGGGTTACAATCAGCCCCAGCATTTT
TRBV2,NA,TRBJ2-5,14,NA,CASSGVIVQETQYF,TGTGCCAGCAGTGGTGTGATAGTTCAAGAGACCCAGTACTTC
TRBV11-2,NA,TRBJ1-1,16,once,CASSLDGRGGGTEAFF,TGTGCCAGCAGCTTAGATGGCCGGGGCGGCGGCACTGAAGCTTTCTTT
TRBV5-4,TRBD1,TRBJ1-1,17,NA,CASSSPGQGAPNTEAFF,TGTGCCAGCAGCTCCCCGGGACAGGGGGCCCCCAACACTGAAGCTTTCTTT
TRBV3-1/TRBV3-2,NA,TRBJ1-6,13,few,CASSPSVEAPLHF,TGTGCCAGCAGCCCAAGTGTCGAAGCACCCCTCCACTTT
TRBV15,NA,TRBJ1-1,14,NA,CATSLSWQGTEAFF,TGTGCCACCAGCCTAAGTTGGCAGGGAACCGAAGCTTTCTTT
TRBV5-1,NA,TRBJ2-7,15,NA,CASSLAGEFAYEQYF,TGCGCCAGCAGCTTGGCTGGGGAATTCGCCTACGAGCAGTACTTC
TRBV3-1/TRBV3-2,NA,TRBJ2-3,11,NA,CASSRSDTQYF,TGTGCCAGCAGCCGATCAGATACGCAGTATTTT
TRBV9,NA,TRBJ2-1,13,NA,CASSPDPFFEQFF,TGTGCCAGCAGCCCGGACCCCTTCTTTGAGCAGTTCTTC
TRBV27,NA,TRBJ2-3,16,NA,CASSPLMAGLTDTQYF,TGTGCCAGCAGTCCCTTAATGGCGGGCCTGACAGATACGCAGTATTTT
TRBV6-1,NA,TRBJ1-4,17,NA,CASSEVGRWGSNEKLFF,TGTGCCAGCAGTGAAGTAGGCAGATGGGGTTCTAATGAAAAACTGTTTTTT
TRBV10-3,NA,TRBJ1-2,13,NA,CAISENRDYGYTF,TGTGCCATCAGTGAAAACAGGGACTATGGCTACACCTTC
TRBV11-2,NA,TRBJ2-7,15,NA,CASSLFQGPSGEQYF,TGTGCCAGCAGCTTATTCCAGGGCCCTTCGGGTGAGCAGTACTTC
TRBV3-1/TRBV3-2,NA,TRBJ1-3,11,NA,CASSQQDTIYF,TGTGCCAGCAGCCAGCAGGACACCATATATTTT
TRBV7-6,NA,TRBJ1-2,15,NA,CASSLSGGTGYGYTF,TGTGCCAGCAGCTTGTCGGGGGGGACGGGCTATGGCTACACCTTC
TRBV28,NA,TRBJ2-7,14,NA,CASSLNPDDYEQYF,TGTGCCAGCAGTTTAAATCCGGACGACTACGAGCAGTACTTC
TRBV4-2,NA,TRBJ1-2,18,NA,CASSPSYTQQRFSYGYTF,TGTGCCAGCAGTCCTTCCTACACCCAACAGCGCTTTTCCTATGGCTACACCTTC
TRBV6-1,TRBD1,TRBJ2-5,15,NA,CASSEGSGQGLPQYF,TGTGCCAGCAGTGAAGGTTCGGGACAGGGACTCCCCCAGTACTTC